This is a list of T cell receptor beta chains from one sample in a study of Ad26.COV2.S vaccination and SARS-CoV-2 variants. Method: immunoSEQ multiplex PCR; TCRdb's copy keeps in-frame clones and lacks some. The sample shows fewer than 900,000 clones, around 92% of them seen only once. The input for sequencing was peripheral blood, taken in a trial of Ad26.COV2.S vaccine versus placebo. The receptors were gathered from a person aged 18-65 years who received the Ad26.COV2.S COVID-19 vaccine or a placebo. The CDR3 runs from the conserved cysteine through the conserved F or W. Each record gives: V gene, D gene, clone size, CDR3 length, J gene, CDR3 protein, CDR3 DNA. The D gene is left open where the match is weak. Some rows mark clone size as missing; the rest say once, few, many or name a class of expanded clone.

v_call: TRBV5-1; d_call: TRBD2; clone_size: .; cdr3_length: 14; j_call: TRBJ2-7; cdr3_aa: CASSLISGAPQQYF; cdr3_nt: TGCGCCAGCAGCTTGATTAGCGGGGCCCCCCAGCAGTACTTC
v_call: TRBV5-1; d_call: .; clone_size: .; cdr3_length: 15; j_call: TRBJ2-7; cdr3_aa: CASSREAGPSYEQYF; cdr3_nt: TGCGCCAGCAGCCGCGAAGCCGGGCCGTCCTACGAGCAGTACTTC
v_call: TRBV24-1; d_call: .; clone_size: .; cdr3_length: 12; j_call: TRBJ1-5; cdr3_aa: CATGSPNQPQHF; cdr3_nt: TGTGCCACAGGGAGCCCCAATCAGCCCCAGCATTTT
v_call: TRBV5-1; d_call: .; clone_size: .; cdr3_length: 16; j_call: TRBJ2-5; cdr3_aa: CASSLLETKPQETQYF; cdr3_nt: TGCGCCAGCAGCCTTTTAGAGACCAAGCCTCAAGAGACCCAGTACTTC
v_call: TRBV27; d_call: TRBD1; clone_size: .; cdr3_length: 16; j_call: TRBJ1-6; cdr3_aa: CASSRSPGTGHSPLHF; cdr3_nt: TGTGCCAGCAGTCGCTCACCCGGGACAGGGCACTCACCCCTCCACTTT
v_call: TRBV6-5; d_call: TRBD2; clone_size: .; cdr3_length: 15; j_call: TRBJ2-2; cdr3_aa: CASSFSSGRTGELFF; cdr3_nt: TGTGCCAGCAGTTTTTCTAGCGGGAGGACCGGGGAGCTGTTTTTT
v_call: TRBV11-2; d_call: .; clone_size: .; cdr3_length: 17; j_call: TRBJ1-1; cdr3_aa: CASSLAFPGQTNTEAFF; cdr3_nt: TGTGCCAGCAGCTTAGCCTTCCCGGGCCAAACGAACACTGAAGCTTTCTTT
v_call: TRBV27; d_call: .; clone_size: .; cdr3_length: 14; j_call: TRBJ2-1; cdr3_aa: CASSLTNYYNEQFF; cdr3_nt: TGTGCCAGCAGTTTGACTAACTACTACAATGAGCAGTTCTTC
v_call: TRBV6-5; d_call: .; clone_size: .; cdr3_length: 14; j_call: TRBJ2-7; cdr3_aa: CASRLRGGGNEQYF; cdr3_nt: TGTGCCAGCAGACTAAGGGGGGGCGGGAACGAGCAGTACTTC
v_call: TRBV7-2; d_call: TRBD1; clone_size: .; cdr3_length: 16; j_call: TRBJ2-5; cdr3_aa: CASSYQAGTGQETQYF; cdr3_nt: TGTGCCAGCAGCTACCAGGCCGGGACAGGACAAGAGACCCAGTACTTC
v_call: TRBV6-1; d_call: .; clone_size: few; cdr3_length: 17; j_call: TRBJ2-2; cdr3_aa: CASSEAGQRKNTGELFF; cdr3_nt: TGTGCCAGCAGTGAAGCGGGTCAGCGGAAGAACACCGGGGAGCTGTTTTTT
v_call: TRBV19; d_call: .; clone_size: .; cdr3_length: 14; j_call: TRBJ1-5; cdr3_aa: CASSILNSNQPQHF; cdr3_nt: TGTGCCAGTAGTATACTGAATAGCAATCAGCCCCAGCATTTT
v_call: TRBV9; d_call: .; clone_size: few; cdr3_length: 13; j_call: TRBJ1-1; cdr3_aa: CASSPHRTREAFF; cdr3_nt: TGTGCCAGCAGCCCACACAGGACCCGTGAAGCTTTCTTT
v_call: TRBV3-1/TRBV3-2; d_call: .; clone_size: .; cdr3_length: 15; j_call: TRBJ2-6; cdr3_aa: CASSHIRAGANVLTF; cdr3_nt: TGTGCCAGCAGCCATATCAGGGCTGGGGCCAACGTCCTGACTTTC
v_call: TRBV27; d_call: .; clone_size: .; cdr3_length: 14; j_call: TRBJ1-4; cdr3_aa: CASSLQGVGEKLFF; cdr3_nt: TGTGCCAGCAGTTTACAGGGAGTGGGAGAAAAACTGTTTTTT
v_call: TRBV6-6; d_call: TRBD2; clone_size: .; cdr3_length: 16; j_call: TRBJ2-3; cdr3_aa: CASSYPGGGRQDTQYF; cdr3_nt: TGTGCCAGCAGTTACCCCGGCGGGGGGCGGCAAGATACGCAGTATTTT
v_call: TRBV14; d_call: .; clone_size: .; cdr3_length: 12; j_call: TRBJ2-7; cdr3_aa: CASSASPYEQYF; cdr3_nt: TGTGCCAGCAGCGCCAGTCCGTACGAGCAGTACTTC
v_call: TRBV5-6; d_call: .; clone_size: few; cdr3_length: 14; j_call: TRBJ2-7; cdr3_aa: CASSLTVSSYEQYF; cdr3_nt: TGTGCCAGCAGCTTGACAGTAAGCTCCTACGAGCAGTACTTC
v_call: TRBV6-5; d_call: TRBD1; clone_size: once; cdr3_length: 16; j_call: TRBJ1-1; cdr3_aa: CASSSPRQGSGTEAFF; cdr3_nt: TGTGCCAGCAGTTCGCCTCGACAGGGAAGCGGTACTGAAGCTTTCTTT
v_call: TRBV19; d_call: .; clone_size: .; cdr3_length: 13; j_call: TRBJ1-1; cdr3_aa: CASKWQLNTEAFF; cdr3_nt: TGTGCCAGTAAATGGCAGTTGAACACTGAAGCTTTCTTT
v_call: TRBV5-8; d_call: TRBD2; clone_size: .; cdr3_length: 17; j_call: TRBJ2-4; cdr3_aa: CASALENGGALSYIQYF; cdr3_nt: TGTGCCAGCGCCTTGGAGAACGGGGGGGCTCTTTCTTACATTCAGTACTTC
v_call: TRBV27; d_call: TRBD2; clone_size: once; cdr3_length: 19; j_call: TRBJ2-1; cdr3_aa: CASSSVSGRGRDLYNEQFF; cdr3_nt: TGTGCCAGCAGTTCGGTTAGCGGGAGGGGCCGAGATCTATACAATGAGCAGTTCTTC